One and the same sample provided the 9 T cell receptor beta chains below, sequenced in a study of blood T cell repertoires in COVID-19. Libraries were prepared by immunoSEQ multiplex PCR; TCRdb keeps only in-frame clonotypes and omits some of them. The table has about 160,000 clones, approximately 84% seen once. The sample comprised peripheral blood. Receptor source: a woman aged 80 or older with acute or convalescent COVID-19.

This clone was detected a few times. The gene calls are TRBV18 and TRBJ1-2; 8 positions agree with TRBD1. From germline, CDR1 is KGHSH and CDR2 LQKENI. This CDR3 spans 16 amino acids. V lost 4 bases to trimming and J lost 4 bases; unmatched junction nucleotides: 11. For the CDR3, the DNA is TGTGCCAGCTCACAACCGAGTCAACAGGGGGTCTATGGCTACACCTTC. Translation: CASSQPSQQGVYGYTF.

This chain joins TRBV12-5 and TRBJ2-3, with TRBD2 matching over 11 bases. V gave up 3 bases and J gave up 3 bases; unmatched junction bases: 11. CDR1 and CDR2 from the germline V gene are LGHNT and FRNRAP. This CDR3 has 18 residues. CDR3 loop: CASGFGLLAGAETDTQYF. The CDR3 DNA is TGTGCTAGTGGTTTTGGTTTACTAGCGGGAGCCGAGACAGATACGCAGTATTTT.

The count of this clone is one. The J gene is TRBJ2-3, the V gene TRBV5-6; a possible D gene is TRBD2 (5 bases). V gave up 6 bases and J gave up 0 bases, with 26 bases separating them. The CDR3 contains 19 residues. Germline V gene sequence: CDR1 SGHDT, CDR2 YYEEEE. In nucleotides, the CDR3 is TGTGCCAGCAACGAGGGCCCCAAGAACCGTCGGACTAGCACAGATACGCAGTATTTT. This codes for CASNEGPKNRRTSTDTQYF.

CDR3: CASSFGGDGNQPQHF. The CDR3 DNA follows: TGTGCCAGCAGCTTCGGAGGGGATGGCAATCAGCCCCAGCATTTT. V gene TRBV5-4 combines with J gene TRBJ1-5; a weak D match, TRBD1 (5 bases). V was trimmed by 2 bases and J by 2 bases, leaving 11 bases between them. Germline V lookup: CDR1 SGHNT, CDR2 YYREEE (reference sequence). The CDR3 length is 15 residues.

This chain connects TRBV7-9 to TRBJ1-2, with a tentative D call TRBD1 (5 bases). V was clipped by 5 bases and J by 0 bases, with 13 bases between them. Germline CDR1 SEHNR, CDR2 FQNEAQ (reference sequence). CDR3 length: 15 amino acids. The CDR3 region is CASSPATVTNYGYTF. For the CDR3, the DNA is TGTGCCAGCAGCCCAGCGACAGTCACTAACTATGGCTACACCTTC. The whole variable domain, remainder taken from reference TRBV7-9 and TRBJ1-2, is DTGVSQNPRHKITKRGQNVTFRCDPISEHNRLYWYRQTLGQGPEFLTYFQNEAQLEKSRLLSDRFSAERPKGSFSTLEIQRTEQGDSAMYLCASSPATVTNYGYTFGSGTRLTVV.

The genes are TRBV15 and TRBJ2-5; TRBD2 aligns across 12 bases. J was trimmed by 4 bases and V by 0 bases; bases with no gene match: 6. Germline V gene lookup returns CDR1 LNHNV and CDR2 YYDKDF (reference sequence). The CDR3 consists of 17 residues. CDR3 loop: CATSRDLAGGFGETQYF. The CDR3, as DNA: TGTGCCACCAGCAGAGACCTAGCGGGAGGGTTTGGAGAGACCCAGTACTTC. The full variable domain, in which reference TRBV15 and TRBJ2-5 provide the parts outside the CDR3, is DAMVIQNPRYQVTQFGKPVTLSCSQTLNHNVMYWYQQKSSQAPKLLFHYYDKDFNNEADTPDNFQSRRPNTSFCFLDIRSPGLGDTAMYLCATSRDLAGGFGETQYFGPGTRLLVL.

The chain carries TRBV9 and TRBJ1-2; D possibly corresponds to TRBD1 (6 bases). This CDR3 has 14 residues. V lost 0 bases to trimming and J lost 8 bases, with 14 bases between them. Germline loops: CDR1 SGDLS, CDR2 YYNGEE. This CDR3 reads CASSVELGARGYTF. CDR3 DNA sequence: TGTGCCAGCAGCGTAGAACTGGGGGCAAGAGGCTACACCTTC.

J is TRBJ2-3 and V is TRBV29-1; unclear D gene. Trimming took off 7 bases at V and 3 bases at J, with 11 bases between the two ends. This CDR3 is 12 amino acids long. Germline CDR1 and CDR2: SQVTM and ANQGSEA. CDR3 bases: TGCAGCGCCCTGGAGAGTACAGATACGCAGTATTTT. It specifies CSALESTDTQYF.

This clone came up a few times. The CDR3 DNA reads as TGCGCCAGCAGTCCAGGGGGCAGCTATGGCTACACCTTC. It specifies CASSPGGSYGYTF. V usage is TRBV4-1 and J usage is TRBJ1-2; TRBD1 matches at 8 bases. Germline V gene lookup returns CDR1 MGHRA and CDR2 YSYEKL. V shed 6 bases and J 4 bases; nucleotides not matched to a gene: 4. The CDR3 is 13 residues long.